The rows below give T cell receptor beta chains drawn from one sample of a study of blood T cell repertoires in COVID-19. Assay: immunoSEQ multiplex PCR; the TCRdb copy retains only in-frame clones and omits some. Here the sample spans tens of thousands of clones, 88% being singletons. Material for sequencing was peripheral blood. The receptor source for this set is a woman older than 75 with acute or convalescent COVID-19. The conserved cysteine and the conserved F or W are not part of the CDR3 here. The D gene is left open where the match is weak. Size is omitted from some rows. Given values are once, few, many or a class for expanded clones.

NA,12,TRBV5-4,TRBJ2-7,TRBD1,ASSFPDRVGEQY
NA,13,TRBV3-1/TRBV3-2,TRBJ1-3,TRBD1,ASSQRGGQGNTIY
NA,13,TRBV7-7,TRBJ2-1,TRBD1,ASSFGTETYNEQF
NA,14,TRBV27,TRBJ2-7,TRBD1,ASSMITGTGIDEQY
few,16,TRBV21-1,TRBJ2-2,NA,ASSKITESPGGVGELF
NA,13,TRBV7-9,TRBJ2-5,TRBD2,ASSSGRAYQETQY
NA,10,TRBV14,TRBJ2-3,NA,ASSQDGGTQY
NA,13,TRBV15,TRBJ1-1,NA,ATSIEGTMNTEAF
NA,13,TRBV19,TRBJ1-5,NA,ASSTNRGSNQPQH
NA,14,TRBV13,TRBJ2-7,TRBD2,ASSLRSGGLSYEQY
NA,16,TRBV5-1,TRBJ2-1,TRBD2,ASTPGTSLGFGYNEQF
NA,11,TRBV7-9,TRBJ2-7,TRBD1,ASSSGQTGEQY
NA,11,TRBV12-5,TRBJ2-1,NA,ASGLDRGGEQF
once,11,TRBV3-1/TRBV3-2,TRBJ2-7,TRBD1,ARSRDRDGEQY
NA,15,TRBV19,TRBJ2-3,NA,ASSSGGMGTSTDTQY
many,11,TRBV6-5,TRBJ1-4,NA,ATGGRRNEKLF
NA,12,TRBV11-2,TRBJ2-1,TRBD2,ASRAGLTRDEQF
NA,13,TRBV7-3,TRBJ2-7,TRBD2,ASSLLAGESYEQY
NA,12,TRBV28,TRBJ1-3,NA,ASSSGGSGNTIY
few,13,TRBV9,TRBJ1-2,TRBD1,ASSVAGQGAGGYT
NA,16,TRBV19,TRBJ2-3,NA,ASSIKPLEQTSTDTQY
NA,12,TRBV9,TRBJ2-1,TRBD2,ASSVRLAGDEQF
NA,10,TRBV14,TRBJ2-7,NA,ASSPPGYEQY
NA,11,TRBV7-2,TRBJ2-5,NA,ASSRSGEETQY
NA,13,TRBV7-9,TRBJ2-2,TRBD1,ASTPGQGYSGELF
NA,13,TRBV6-1,TRBJ2-7,NA,ASSFAGAPAGEQY
NA,12,TRBV7-8,TRBJ2-7,TRBD2,ASSRKRGPYEQY
NA,12,TRBV6-5,TRBJ2-5,TRBD2,ASSINRRGETQY
NA,12,TRBV4-1,TRBJ1-1,NA,ASSQPTAYTEAF
NA,13,TRBV5-1,TRBJ2-7,NA,ASSLAQGVGGEQY
NA,13,TRBV6-6,TRBJ2-1,NA,ASSPQRQANNEQF
NA,16,TRBV3-1/TRBV3-2,TRBJ1-4,TRBD1,ASSHRAGPDRGDEKLF
NA,12,TRBV6-5,TRBJ1-2,TRBD1,ASRGTGANYGYT